This T cell receptor beta chain derives from a study of CD8 T cells in ankylosing spondylitis. In regard to this clonotype: The antigen remains undetermined.

TCRdb passed the 5' RACE reads through MiXCR, listing each CDR3 protein once. The sample lists 700,000 or so distinct CDR3 sequences, roughly 19% seen once, with under 20% in the top ten. General study points: A TCR beta motif of fewer than 10 highly homologous variants seemed to mark ankylosing spondylitis blood. CD8+ disease-linked clones were present at relatively low frequencies in blood.

The CDR3 runs 14 residues. The V segment lost 3 bases and the J segment 5 bases; nucleotides outside the gene matches: 8. Germline V CDR1 and CDR2: DFQATT, SNEGSKA (reference sequence). This chain connects TRBV20-1 to TRBJ2-5; 8 bases are shared with TRBD1. This receptor was identified in a male donor with ankylosing spondylitis. Sequenced input: blood, either unsorted or a sorted T cell fraction (not recorded which). The CDR3 here is CSASLTGVGETQYF. CDR3 coding DNA: TGCAGTGCTAGCTTGACAGGGGTGGGGGAGACCCAGTACTTC.